This T cell receptor (beta chain) was obtained from a study of blood T cell repertoires in COVID-19. Study details: Sources were T cells, B-cell-depleted T cells, or PBMCs; the material itself was cDNA or gDNA.

From germline, CDR1 is LGHNA and CDR2 YSLEER. J lost 2 bases, V lost 1 base, and 5 bases had no gene match. The CDR3 is 18 residues long. In the original workflow: Amplified reference gene primers provided the basis for estimating nucleated cell counts. The method was immunoSEQ multiplex PCR; TCRdb's version includes in-frame clones alone and lacks a portion of them. That table gives V, J and clone size, and the DNA gave D and trimming. The sample carries 40,000 to 60,000 clones, around 80% recorded once. The origin of this receptor is a man in his sixties or seventies with acute or convalescent COVID-19. The sequenced sample consisted of peripheral blood. The chain joins TRBV4-3 to TRBJ2-3; TRBD2 matches at 14 bases. CDR3 in DNA: TGCGCCAGCAGCCAAGGGACTAGCGGGAGGTACTTCACAGATACGCAGTATTTT. The encoded protein is CASSQGTSGRYFTDTQYF.